The 3 T cell receptor beta chains below were found in one sample sequenced in a study of control samples from healthy donors and cancer patients. The table came from immunoSEQ multiplex PCR; TCRdb's copy has only in-frame clones and leaves some out. The top ten clones hold roughly 3.2% of a sample with 140,000 to 150,000 clones, 75% to 95% of them seen once. Sequencing was performed on blood. The receptor source for this set is a man aged 25 to 40 in good health.

This clone was observed a single time. The J gene is TRBJ1-3, the V gene TRBV7-2; 7 bases agree with TRBD1. This CDR3 is built from 16 residues. V was pared by 5 bases and J by 3 bases, with 10 bases of the junction left unmatched. Germline values: CDR1 SGHTA, CDR2 FQGNSA. CDR3 in amino acids: CASSGGQVRVGNTIYF. The CDR3 bases are TGTGCCAGCAGCGGAGGACAGGTCCGAGTTGGAAACACCATATATTTT.

V usage is TRBV25-1 and J usage is TRBJ1-5, with D unresolved. V dropped 0 bases and J dropped 0 bases, with 9 bases sitting between them. The CDR3 covers 16 residues. Germline CDR1 MGHDK, CDR2 SYGVNS. CDR3 sequence reads: CASSEYKPNSNQPQHF. The CDR3 nucleotides are TGTGCCAGCAGTGAATATAAGCCAAATAGCAATCAGCCCCAGCATTTT.

This clone was detected only once. V and J are TRBV29-1 and TRBJ2-1, with TRBD1 matching over 8 bases. V trimming: 1 base; J trimming: 4 bases; junction bases outside the gene matches: 6. The CDR3 covers 15 residues. Germline V lookup: CDR1 SQVTM, CDR2 ANQGSEA. In DNA form, the CDR3 reads TGCAGCGTTGAAGGGACAGGGAAACGTTACAATGAGCAGTTCTTC. Its protein product is CSVEGTGKRYNEQFF.